What follows are 5 T cell receptor beta chains derived from one specimen sequenced in a study of blood T cell repertoires in COVID-19. The protocol was immunoSEQ multiplex PCR, while the TCRdb copy is restricted to in-frame clones and leaves out a portion. The repertoire holds 250,000 to 350,000 clones, with around 86% as singletons. The sample consisted of peripheral blood. The receptors derive from a woman aged 45-65 years with acute or convalescent COVID-19.

The V gene is TRBV11-2, the J gene TRBJ2-1; 7 bases fit TRBD1. V lost 4 bases and J lost 0; bases outside the gene matches: 3. The CDR3 length is 15 residues. CDR1 and CDR2 from the germline V gene are SGHAT and FQNNGV. This chain's CDR3 is CASSSGQTSYNEQFF. The CDR3 DNA is TGTGCCAGCAGCTCGGGACAGACCTCCTACAATGAGCAGTTCTTC.

J is TRBJ2-7 and V is TRBV29-1, with D possibly being TRBD1 (5 bases). The germline V gene has CDR1 SQVTM and CDR2 ANQGSEA. The CDR3 totals 11 residues. Trimming shortened V by 4 bases and J by 3 bases, and 7 bases separated the two germline ends. CDR3 sequence (DNA): TGCAGCGTTGTAACAGGCTACGAGCAGTACTTC. Amino acid sequence: CSVVTGYEQYF.

This sequence joins TRBV6-1 and TRBJ2-1; 8 nucleotides line up with TRBD2. The CDR3 covers 16 residues. The V gene end was trimmed by 4 bases and the J gene end by 7 bases; junction bases not matched to a gene: 12. The V gene's germline CDR1 is MNHNS and CDR2 SASEGT. The CDR3 sequence is CASSASRFGRGNEQFF. The CDR3 bases are TGTGCCAGCAGTGCCTCTAGGTTCGGGAGGGGTAATGAGCAGTTCTTC.

This clone came up a few times. J is TRBJ2-2 and V is TRBV7-2; unclear D gene. The CDR3 runs 14 residues. The V gene lost 5 bases and the J gene lost 4 bases, with 11 bases spanning the gap. Germline CDR1 is SGHTA and CDR2 is FQGNSA. The CDR3 is CASSARLVTGELFF. As DNA, the CDR3 is TGTGCCAGCAGCGCCCGACTGGTCACCGGGGAGCTGTTTTTT. Combining the CDR3 with reference TRBV7-2 and TRBJ2-2 gives the whole variable domain GAGVSQSPSNKVTEKGKDVELRCDPISGHTALYWYRQSLGQGLEFLIYFQGNSAPDKSGLPSDRFSAERTGGSVSTLTIQRTQQEDSAVYLCASSARLVTGELFFGEGSRLTVL.

The chain joins TRBV19 to TRBJ2-5, with 9 nucleotides matching TRBD1. This CDR3 has 14 residues. Germline V gene sequence: CDR1 LNHDA, CDR2 SQIVND (reference sequence). After removal of 5 bases from V and 6 bases from J, the junction contained 7 bases not matched to a gene. The CDR3 sequence is CASSATGGGKTQYF. Written as DNA, the CDR3 is TGTGCCAGTAGTGCTACAGGGGGCGGGAAGACCCAGTACTTC.